These 10 T cell receptor beta chains share one sample of origin, sequenced in a study of T-cell reconstitution after alpha-beta-depleted transplantation in children. Unique molecular identifiers were incorporated when the TCRbeta library was constructed. A single record per CDR3 protein comes from TCRdb applying MiXCR to the PCR reads. The data hold about 510,000 distinct CDR3 sequences, with roughly 10% observed a single time. The sample here was PBMCs, mostly from graft donor cells, taken 180 days after TCRalphabeta/CD19-depleted stem cell transplant. These receptors all stem from a female patient aged 2-9 years who had a stem cell transplant for aplastic anemia, so the T cells may come from the graft donor.

This clonotype was counted a few times. The genes are TRBV28 and TRBJ2-7, with TRBD1 matching 10 bases. The CDR3 loop spans 16 amino acids. CDR1 is MDHEN and CDR2 is SYDVKM in the germline V gene. V was pared by 5 bases and J by 0 bases, with 7 bases of the junction left unmatched. The CDR3 sequence: CASSPGTGASSYEQYV. CDR3 in DNA: TGTGCCAGCAGTCCTGGGACAGGGGCGAGCTCCTACGAGCAGTACGTC.

V usage is TRBV2 and J usage is TRBJ2-5; 9 bases line up with TRBD1. This CDR3 is 18 amino acids long. After removal of 6 bases from V and 3 bases from J, the junction contained 17 bases not matched to a gene. Germline CDR1 and CDR2: SNHLY and FYNNEI. The CDR3 sequence: CASRGSIHRDREKETQYF. In nucleotides, the CDR3 is TGTGCCAGCAGGGGGAGTATACACCGGGACAGGGAGAAAGAGACCCAGTACTTC.

The rearrangement links TRBV15 to TRBJ2-2, with D possibly being TRBD1 (5 bases). The V end lost 3 bases, the J end lost 0 bases, and 5 bases lay between the germline ends. The CDR3 consists of 14 residues. CDR1 LNHNV and CDR2 YYDKDF come from the germline V gene (reference sequence). The chain's CDR3 is CATSRTANTGELFF. CDR3 DNA: TGTGCCACCAGCAGGACAGCGAACACCGGGGAGCTGTTTTTT.

This clonotype came up a few times. The chain joins TRBV7-2 to TRBJ2-7; 7 nucleotides match TRBD2. The length of the CDR3 is 15 residues. Germline V gene data show CDR1 as SGHTA and CDR2 as FQGNSA. V gave up 2 bases and J gave up 3 bases; unmatched junction bases: 7. CDR3 DNA: TGTGCCAGCAGCTTAACGGGCGGACTAGTCTACGAGCAGTACGTC. Protein: CASSLTGGLVYEQYV.

This chain links TRBV19 with TRBJ2-1, with unresolved D. From germline, CDR1 is LNHDA and CDR2 SQIVND (reference sequence). V dropped 5 bases and J dropped 0 bases, with 11 bases sitting between them. The CDR3 has 15 amino acids. This CDR3 is CASSLGYFSYNEQFF. The CDR3 DNA sequence: TGTGCCAGTAGTTTGGGTTATTTCTCCTACAATGAGCAGTTCTTC. Combining the CDR3 with reference TRBV19 and TRBJ2-1 gives the whole variable domain DGGITQSPKYLFRKEGQNVTLSCEQNLNHDAMYWYRQDPGQGLRLIYYSQIVNDFQKGDIAEGYSVSREKKESFPLTVTSAQKNPTAFYLCASSLGYFSYNEQFFGPGTRLTVL.

This clonotype was counted between two and nine times. This sequence joins TRBV3-1 and TRBJ2-5; 7 bases align to TRBD2. CDR1 is LGHDT, CDR2 YNNKEL, per germline (reference sequence). The CDR3 extends over 18 amino acids. V shed 1 base, J shed 4 bases, and the junction held 15 bases outside the gene matches. The CDR3 DNA reads as TGTGCCAGCAGCCAAGTCTCACTAGCGCTCAAGGGTGGAGAGACCCAGTACTTC. This translates into CASSQVSLALKGGETQYF.

The chain combines TRBV29-1 with TRBJ2-3, with unresolved D. This CDR3 has 14 residues. The V and J ends lost 3 bases and 4 bases respectively, with 14 bases between them. The germline V gene has CDR1 SQVTM and CDR2 ANQGSEA. Here the CDR3 reads CSVDDIGRADTQYF. The DNA of the CDR3 is TGCAGCGTTGACGACATAGGCCGAGCAGATACGCAGTATTTT.

This clonotype was recorded a few times. The V and J genes are TRBV6-2 or TRBV6-3 and TRBJ2-7; TRBD1 matches at 7 bases. This CDR3 has 16 amino acids. CDR1 and CDR2 from the germline V gene are MNHEY and SVGEGT. V was pared by 0 bases and J by 0 bases, with 5 bases of the junction left unmatched. In DNA, the CDR3 is TGTGCCAGCAGTTACTCCCGAGGGGGCCCCTCCTACGAGCAGTACGTC. This sequence encodes CASSYSRGGPSYEQYV.

This clonotype has a handful of counts. The CDR3 here is CASSMGLSSYEQYF. The DNA of the CDR3 is TGTGCCAGTAGTATGGGACTCTCCAGTTACGAGCAGTACTTC. This rearrangement joins TRBV19 to TRBJ2-7, with D possibly matching TRBD2 (6 bases). The length of the CDR3 is 14 residues. Trimming removed 3 bases at V and 4 bases at J, with 13 bases between. Germline V lookup: CDR1 LNHDA, CDR2 SQIVND (reference sequence). The entire variable domain, with the rest obtained from reference TRBV19 and TRBJ2-7, is as follows: DGGITQSPKYLFRKEGQNVTLSCEQNLNHDAMYWYRQDPGQGLRLIYYSQIVNDFQKGDIAEGYSVSREKKESFPLTVTSAQKNPTAFYLCASSMGLSSYEQYFGPGTRLTVT.

The CDR3 spells CASSIQREGPTNEQFF. As DNA, the CDR3 is TGTGCCAGTAGTATCCAGCGGGAGGGCCCCACCAATGAGCAGTTCTTC. The V call is TRBV19, the J call TRBJ2-1; 10 bases fit TRBD2. The V and J ends lost 3 bases and 6 bases, in that order; junction bases with no gene match: 8. There are 16 residues in the CDR3. Germline assignment: CDR1 LNHDA and CDR2 SQIVND (reference sequence).